Sequencing of this TCR beta chain was carried out in a study of cytomegalovirus exposure and HLA in healthy donors. General study results and limits: In vitro data verified a few CMV-associated chains as specific for CMV antigens.

As for this clone: The antigen is undetermined.

The junction had 11 bases not matched to a gene; V was cut back by 4 bases and J by 6 bases. Germline V gene sequence: CDR1 SGHTA, CDR2 FQGNSA. The length of the CDR3 is 16 residues. The study ran its PCR with 60 Vbeta and 13 Jbeta primers. Method: immunoSEQ multiplex PCR; TCRdb's copy keeps in-frame clones and lacks some. This table holds tens of thousands of clones, around 80% found once. The gene calls are TRBV7-2 and TRBJ2-7; 11 bases are a match to TRBD2. The source is a man over 45 in good health and CMV-seronegative. The sequenced sample was PBMCs. This chain's CDR3 is CASSSSGTSGPLEQYF. The CDR3 DNA is TGTGCCAGCAGCTCCTCCGGGACTAGCGGCCCCCTCGAGCAGTACTTC.